Included here is one TCR beta chain sequence, with context. The antigen is undetermined. This sample was included in a study of T-cell memory formation after mild COVID-19. With constant-segment primers, 5'RACE yielded cDNA libraries of TCR alpha and TCR beta that carried sample barcodes and UMIs. TCRdb re-called the 5' RACE reads through MiXCR, storing one row per CDR3 protein. The table shows just over 300,000 distinct CDR3 sequences, with 19% occurring only once. Per the germline V gene, CDR1 is SGHTA and CDR2 is FQGNSA. The trim removed 3 bases at V and 8 bases at J, leaving 7 bases unmatched. The length of the CDR3 is 15 residues. Study-wide points: There was a balanced CD4/CD8 profile in clones contracting day 15 to 85, and later expanders leaned CD4+. Memory from before infection featured some responding clones, which suggests cross-reactive memory joined. CD4+ clones that contracted lay mainly in CM and EM; CD8+ ones lay in EMRA.

This chain links TRBV7-2 with TRBJ1-2, with 12 bases fitting TRBD1. This clonotype was sampled from a man younger than 30 who had mild COVID-19 (a few samples of this study predate the infection). Cell type and time point are not known. The source material was PBMCs or a T cell subset sorted from them (not recorded which). CDR3 DNA: TGTGCCAGCAGCTTCGGGACAGGGGGCTCTCGGGGCTACACCTTC. It translates to CASSFGTGGSRGYTF.